The source of this T cell receptor beta chain is a study of a mutant IDH1 vaccine in newly diagnosed glioma. Comment on this clone: Antigen unknown.

Profiling relied on immunoSEQ multiplex PCR, and the TCRdb table lists in-frame clones only, not all of them. The table lists tens of thousands of clones, about 74% of them singletons. Time point described: week 35, safety follow-up. Each vaccine dose was 300 ug of mutant IDH1 20-mer peptide, with topical imiquimod. Germline CDR1 and CDR2: LNHDA and SQIVND (reference sequence). J lost 2 bases, V lost 4 bases, and 4 bases had no gene match. This CDR3 region has 15 residues. The input for sequencing was PBMCs, taken from a glioma patient whose treatment included an IDH1 peptide vaccine. The sequence was collected from a man aged 50 to 59 with glioma. The chain couples TRBV19 to TRBJ1-2, with TRBD1 matching over 10 bases. CDR3 sequence: CASSTSGQGNYGYTF. DNA for the CDR3: TGTGCCAGTAGTACCTCGGGACAGGGGAACTATGGCTACACCTTC.